A single sample gave rise to the 12 T cell receptor beta chains below, sequenced in a study of blood T cell repertoires in COVID-19. The table came from immunoSEQ multiplex PCR; TCRdb's copy has only in-frame clones and leaves some out. The repertoire has approximately 200,000 clones, roughly nine tenths of them found once; the top ten carry about 2.1%. Sequenced sample: peripheral blood. These receptors were collected from a man between 65 and 79 years old with active or convalescent COVID-19.

The chain couples TRBV9 to TRBJ2-3; 7 bases agree with TRBD2. This CDR3 region has 14 residues. V lost 0 bases, J lost 4 bases, and 2 bases stayed unmatched. Germline values: CDR1 SGDLS, CDR2 YYNGEE. The CDR3: CASSVGGLSDTQYF. The CDR3 nucleotides are TGTGCCAGCAGCGTAGGGGGACTATCAGATACGCAGTATTTT.

This chain links TRBV7-2 with TRBJ2-3, with 7 bases lining up with TRBD2. Germline-derived CDR1 and CDR2 are SGHTA and FQGNSA. This CDR3 is 15 amino acids long. V lost 1 base to trimming and J lost 4 bases; unmatched junction nucleotides: 5. The CDR3 nucleotides are TGTGCCAGCAGCTTAGAGTGGGGGGGGTCAGATACGCAGTATTTT. It is translated as CASSLEWGGSDTQYF.

J is TRBJ2-3 and V is TRBV9; D gene ambiguous. CDR1 and CDR2 from the germline V gene are SGDLS and YYNGEE. The CDR3 sequence is 14 residues long. V was pared by 4 bases and J by 0 bases, with 9 bases between. CDR3 bases: TGTGCCAGCAGCAAAGACTCCAGCACAGATACGCAGTATTTT. Translating it yields CASSKDSSTDTQYF.

The V gene is TRBV7-4, the J gene TRBJ2-5, with D possibly being TRBD2 (6 bases). Germline loops: CDR1 SGHVT, CDR2 SQSDAQ. The CDR3 has 13 residues. V shed 3 bases and J shed 5 bases, with 10 bases lying between them. The CDR3 DNA reads as TGTGCCAGCAGCTTGACTAGTCTGGAGACCCAGTACTTC. It yields the protein CASSLTSLETQYF.

The chain links TRBV13 to TRBJ2-7; 10 bases match TRBD1. In germline, CDR1 is PRHDT, CDR2 FYEKMQ (reference sequence). The V and J ends lost 5 bases and 7 bases, in that order; junction bases with no gene match: 11. The CDR3 has 15 residues. CDR3 region: CASSHRQGAPWEQYF. DNA for the CDR3: TGTGCCAGCAGCCACCGACAGGGGGCGCCTTGGGAGCAGTACTTC.

The chain is built from TRBV10-1 and TRBJ2-3; D is undetermined. V lost 6 bases and J 2 bases, leaving 6 bases between the germline ends. Germline V lookup: CDR1 WNHNN, CDR2 SYGVQD (reference sequence). There are 12 residues in the CDR3. Written as DNA, the CDR3 is TGCGCCAGCAGCAGGAACACAGATACGCAGTATTTT. Protein product: CASSRNTDTQYF.

This rearrangement joins TRBV6-1 to TRBJ2-7; D uncertain. Trimming pared 2 bases from V and 4 bases from J, leaving 6 bases between. This CDR3 spans 12 amino acids. The V gene's germline CDR1 is MNHNS and CDR2 SASEGT. The chain's CDR3 is CASSELRYEQYF. The DNA for the CDR3 is TGTGCCAGCAGTGAATTGAGATACGAGCAGTACTTC.

This clone turned up a few times. V is TRBV19 and J is TRBJ1-6; D might be TRBD1 (6 bases). The CDR3 loop spans 13 amino acids. The germline V and J ends were trimmed by 5 bases and 13 bases, with 15 bases remaining between them. The germline CDR1 and CDR2 sequences are LNHDA and SQIVND (reference sequence). This CDR3 reads CASSSGEIGPLHF. As DNA, the CDR3 is TGTGCCAGTAGTTCAGGGGAGATCGGTCCCCTCCACTTT.

The chain has TRBV29-1 and TRBJ2-1; D possibly corresponds to TRBD2 (6 bases). Trimming pared 4 bases from V and 3 bases from J, leaving 13 bases between. Looked up from germline, CDR1 is SQVTM and CDR2 is ANQGSEA. This CDR3 has 14 amino acids. CDR3 sequence reads: CSVALGGVYNEQFF. In DNA, the CDR3 is TGCAGCGTTGCCCTCGGCGGGGTCTACAATGAGCAGTTCTTC.

The V call is TRBV2, the J call TRBJ2-5; D may be TRBD2 (6 bases). V lost 6 bases and J lost 5, with 22 bases in between. CDR3 length equals 16 residues. Germline values: CDR1 SNHLY, CDR2 FYNNEI. The CDR3 loop reads CASRTRRPGVGETQYF. The DNA for the CDR3 is TGTGCCAGCAGGACGAGGCGACCGGGAGTTGGGGAGACCCAGTACTTC.

V and J are TRBV5-1 and TRBJ2-3; tentative D call: TRBD2 (5 bases). The CDR3 is made up of 18 amino acids. The V gene lost 2 bases and the J gene lost 2 bases, with 21 bases spanning the gap. The germline V gene has CDR1 SGHRS and CDR2 YFSETQ. As DNA, the CDR3 is TGCGCCAGCAGCTTCGGACTGAACCCTCCACCCACCACAGATACGCAGTATTTT. Translated, it gives CASSFGLNPPPTTDTQYF.

The chain employs TRBV11-3 and TRBJ2-5, with D tentatively TRBD1 (5 bases). The CDR3 extends over 12 amino acids. Trimming left V 5 bases short and J 5 bases short, with 9 bases between. Germline V gene sequence: CDR1 SGHNT, CDR2 YENEEA. The CDR3 DNA sequence: TGTGCCAGCAGCAAAGCAGGGGAGACCCAGTACTTC. This gives the protein CASSKAGETQYF.